This entry lists 20 T cell receptor beta chains sequenced from one sample in a study of CD8+ T cells in alopecia areata. Treatment reported: oral pan-JAK inhibitor, 5-10 mg twice daily. Following RNA extraction, reverse transcription yielded cDNA that acted as the sequencing template. Generated by immunoSEQ multiplex PCR, the TCRdb table keeps only in-frame clones and is missing some. The sample carries roughly 180,000 clones, 50% to 60% recorded once. The sequencing here drew on CD4+ T cells sorted from blood, taken at week 4, from a patient treated with tofacitinib. The source of these receptors is a human donor with alopecia areata.

This sequence joins TRBV4-1 and TRBJ1-2; the D gene is possibly TRBD1 (5 bases). The germline gives CDR1 MGHRA, CDR2 YSYEKL. V dropped 2 bases and J dropped 2 bases, with 9 bases sitting between them. This CDR3 has 14 amino acids. In DNA, the CDR3 is TGCGCCAGCAGCCAACTCCAGGGCAACTATGGCTACACCTTC. Amino acid sequence: CASSQLQGNYGYTF.

This clone was counted between two and nine times. The J gene is TRBJ1-1, the V gene TRBV28; unclear D gene. V was cut by 5 bases and J by 8 bases, with 9 bases left in between. In germline, CDR1 is MDHEN, CDR2 SYDVKM. This CDR3 has 11 residues. The chain's CDR3 is CASSLRSEAFF. The CDR3 bases are TGTGCCAGCAGTCTACGATCCGAAGCTTTCTTT.

This clone was counted a few times. This chain joins TRBV28 and TRBJ1-5, with D possibly TRBD1 on 6 matching bases. The CDR3 runs 15 residues. Germline CDR1 reads MDHEN; CDR2 reads SYDVKM. Trimming took off 5 bases at V and 2 bases at J, with 13 bases between the two ends. The CDR3 loop is CASSPLTGGNQPQHF. CDR3 in DNA: TGTGCCAGCAGTCCTCTGACAGGCGGCAATCAGCCCCAGCATTTT.

The chain carries TRBV2 and TRBJ2-1; D is ambiguous. Germline V gene data show CDR1 as SNHLY and CDR2 as FYNNEI. The V gene lost 6 bases and the J gene lost 10 bases, with 13 bases spanning the gap. CDR3 length: 12 amino acids. The DNA of the CDR3 is TGTGCCAGCAGACCCTACGGTGCCGAGCAGTTCTTC. Translation: CASRPYGAEQFF.

This chain connects TRBV30 to TRBJ2-5, with 12 bases identical to TRBD2. The CDR3 extends over 14 amino acids. After removal of 5 bases from V and 4 bases from J, the junction contained 5 bases not matched to a gene. The V gene's germline CDR1 is GTSNPN and CDR2 SVGIG (reference sequence). The chain's CDR3 is CAWAPGLAGETQYF. The CDR3 nucleotides are TGTGCCTGGGCCCCGGGACTAGCGGGAGAGACCCAGTACTTC.

This sequence joins TRBV29-1 and TRBJ2-7; D call uncertain. CDR1 is SQVTM and CDR2 is ANQGSEA in the germline V gene. V lost 5 bases to trimming and J lost 4 bases, with 12 bases between them. The CDR3 runs 12 residues. The CDR3 DNA reads TGCAGCGTTAACGAACCGGAATACGAGCAGTACTTC. Amino acid sequence: CSVNEPEYEQYF.

This clone appeared a few times. The chain has TRBV14 and TRBJ2-2; 8 bases map to TRBD1. Per the germline V gene, CDR1 is SGHDN and CDR2 is FVKESK. The CDR3 runs 15 residues. With V trimmed by 3 bases and J by 2 bases, 2 bases remained unmatched. CDR3 region: CASSQTGANTGELFF. DNA of the CDR3: TGTGCCAGCAGCCAGACAGGGGCCAACACCGGGGAGCTGTTTTTT.

This clone was picked up a small number of times. The V call is TRBV29-1, the J call TRBJ2-6, with TRBD1 identical over 9 bases. CDR3 size: 18 residues. From germline, CDR1 is SQVTM and CDR2 ANQGSEA. V lost 6 bases to trimming and J lost 0 bases; unmatched junction nucleotides: 12. CDR3 loop: CSVQSPGQGNSGANVLTF. Here the CDR3 DNA reads TGCAGCGTCCAAAGCCCGGGACAGGGTAACTCTGGGGCCAACGTCCTGACTTTC. Full variable domain (rest looked up from reference TRBV29-1 and TRBJ2-6): SAVISQKPSRDICQRGTSLTIQCQVDSQVTMMFWYRQQPGQSLTLIATANQGSEATYESGFVIDKFPISRPNLTFSTLTVSNMSPEDSSIYLCSVQSPGQGNSGANVLTFGAGSRLTVL.

The chain carries TRBV29-1 and TRBJ2-7; D gene unclear. V lost 6 bases and J 0 bases, leaving 15 bases between the germline ends. This CDR3 has 14 residues. CDR1 SQVTM and CDR2 ANQGSEA come from the germline V gene. The CDR3 DNA sequence: TGCAGCGTAGCACTGCTAGTCAGCTCCTACGAGCAGTACTTC. This translates into CSVALLVSSYEQYF.

This clone was seen a few times. V gene TRBV7-9 combines with J gene TRBJ2-5; perhaps TRBD1 as D (6 bases). The CDR3 sequence is 14 residues long. V was pared by 5 bases and J by 11 bases, with 21 bases between. Germline V CDR1 and CDR2: SEHNR, FQNEAQ (reference sequence). The CDR3 loop is CASSAYRGPGEQYF. DNA for the CDR3: TGTGCCAGCAGCGCATACCGGGGCCCAGGGGAGCAGTACTTC. The full variable domain, rest sourced from reference TRBV7-9 and TRBJ2-5, is DTGVSQNPRHKITKRGQNVTFRCDPISEHNRLYWYRQTLGQGPEFLTYFQNEAQLEKSRLLSDRFSAERPKGSFSTLEIQRTEQGDSAMYLCASSAYRGPGEQYFGPGTRLLVL.

The chain is built from TRBV2 and TRBJ1-2; D not certain. CDR3 length: 10 residues. Germline V gives CDR1 SNHLY, CDR2 FYNNEI. Trimming left V 6 bases short and J 8 bases short, with 7 bases between. The CDR3 spells CASRGGGYTF. DNA for the CDR3: TGTGCCAGCAGAGGAGGAGGCTACACCTTC.

This clone was detected a few times. V gene TRBV29-1 combines with J gene TRBJ1-1, with TRBD1 matching over 10 bases. Germline CDR1 SQVTM, CDR2 ANQGSEA. The trim removed 6 bases at V and 1 base at J, leaving 5 bases unmatched. The CDR3 has 14 residues. The chain's CDR3 is CSVARQGANTEAFF. Written as DNA, the CDR3 is TGCAGCGTGGCCCGACAGGGGGCGAACACTGAAGCTTTCTTT.

This clone was found a few times. CDR3 protein: CSTRTDSTDTQYF. For the CDR3, the DNA is TGCAGCACAAGGACGGACTCCACAGATACGCAGTATTTT. V is TRBV29-1 and J is TRBJ2-3, with D perhaps matching TRBD2 (5 bases). Between the trimmed V and J ends, which lost 8 bases and 2 bases, there was a span of 14 bases. The germline CDR1 and CDR2 sequences are SQVTM and ANQGSEA. CDR3 length: 13 amino acids.

Only a few counts were recorded for this clone. V usage is TRBV30 and J usage is TRBJ1-6; TRBD1 matches 10 bases. The CDR3 runs 14 residues. V gave up 1 base and J gave up 10 bases; unmatched junction bases: 4. Germline V CDR1 and CDR2: GTSNPN, SVGIG (reference sequence). CDR3 DNA: TGTGCCTGGAGTGCGGGACAGGGGCGGTCACCCCTCCACTTT. Translating it yields CAWSAGQGRSPLHF.

This clone has more than one count but fewer than ten. V gene TRBV10-3 combines with J gene TRBJ2-3, with 13 bases matching TRBD2. Germline V gene sequence: CDR1 ENHRY, CDR2 SYGVKD. Trimming cost V 2 bases and J 5 bases; bases outside gene matches: 4. The CDR3 is made up of 16 amino acids. The CDR3 sequence is CAISETSGGAGDTQYF. The CDR3, as DNA: TGTGCCATCAGTGAGACTAGCGGGGGGGCCGGAGATACGCAGTATTTT.

The V gene is TRBV15, the J gene TRBJ2-1; perhaps TRBD1 as D (6 bases). V lost 9 bases and J lost 7, with 19 bases in between. The CDR3 is 14 residues long. Germline V gene lookup returns CDR1 LNHNV and CDR2 YYDKDF (reference sequence). CDR3 DNA sequence: TGTGCCACGAGGGACACCCTATTGGGGAATGAGCAGTTCTTC. The encoded protein is CATRDTLLGNEQFF.

The chain joins TRBV29-1 to TRBJ2-1, with D perhaps matching TRBD1 (6 bases). The CDR3 has 13 amino acids. Trimming shortened V by 4 bases and J by 1 base, and 8 bases separated the two germline ends. CDR1 SQVTM and CDR2 ANQGSEA come from the germline V gene. CDR3 region: CSVGGLSYNEQFF. In DNA, the CDR3 is TGCAGCGTTGGGGGGCTGTCCTACAATGAGCAGTTCTTC.

The rearrangement joins TRBV2 to TRBJ1-1; TRBD1 might be the D (6 bases). Trimming cost V 6 bases and J 5 bases, with 16 bases left between them. The CDR3 consists of 14 residues. From germline, CDR1 is SNHLY and CDR2 FYNNEI. CDR3 region: CASSSQGSETEAFF. The DNA of the CDR3 is TGTGCCAGCAGCTCACAGGGAAGTGAGACTGAAGCTTTCTTT.

The chain carries TRBV7-3 and TRBJ1-2; D might be TRBD1 (5 bases). Trimming removed 3 bases at V and 1 base at J, with 6 bases between. This CDR3 is built from 13 residues. The V gene's germline CDR1 is SGHTA and CDR2 FQGTGA. The CDR3 DNA reads TGTGCCAGCAGCTTGAGGGGTAACTATGGCTACACCTTC. This sequence encodes CASSLRGNYGYTF.

This clone was detected only a few times. The V and J genes are TRBV10-3 and TRBJ1-6; D is unclear. The germline V gene has CDR1 ENHRY and CDR2 SYGVKD. This CDR3 region has 16 residues. V was shortened by 4 bases and J by 2 bases, with 12 bases between the two germline ends. As DNA, the CDR3 is TGTGCCATCAGTGTGCGGGCGCCCGCCTATAATTCACCCCTCCACTTT. Amino acids: CAISVRAPAYNSPLHF.